The clone carrying this T cell receptor beta chain is a singleton in its sample. The V segment lost 6 bases and the J segment 5 bases; nucleotides outside the gene matches: 6. This CDR3 spans 13 amino acids. The germline V gene has CDR1 DFQATT and CDR2 SNEGSKA (reference sequence). This entry belongs to a study of blood T cells in healthy people across ages. The donors, all healthy, were Caucasians living in Russia, aged about 6 to 90. Alongside a J-beta primer mix, a sample-barcoded 5' primer served in a second PCR lasting 7 to 11 cycles. Via MiXCR, TCRdb re-called the 5' RACE reads, giving one row per CDR3 protein. The table lists more than 650,000 distinct CDR3 sequences, roughly 24% of them singletons. This sample also appeared in a second study, on T cells of mothers and their children. This second report adds: Three healthy Caucasian mothers and their six children donated. Second-round PCR products received sample barcodes and 2-4 random nucleotides from the M1S primer.

The V gene is TRBV20-1, the J gene TRBJ2-5, with 10 bases that match TRBD1. The receptor was isolated from a boy aged 5-17 years in good health. The sequenced sample consisted of blood. The CDR3 DNA is TGCAGTGCCCGACAGGGGGCAAGGGAGACCCAGTACTTC. It is translated as CSARQGARETQYF.